This TCR beta chain was observed in a study of siplizumab effects on memory and regulatory T cells. About this clone itself: Antigen specificity is unknown.

Whole-study results and caveats: Siplizumab gave mappable alloreactive CD4+ clones an average Treg-derived fraction of around 70%, against 25% to 30% in controls. Alloreactive sequences whose origin lay in unstimulated CD4+ memory cells were significantly reduced by siplizumab. Apparently more diverse than memory cells, naive T cells also seemed major alloresponse contributors.

Roughly 100,000 TCR templates underwent assay in every sample. Method: immunoSEQ multiplex PCR; TCRdb's copy keeps in-frame clones and lacks some. The data hold fewer than 60,000 clones, with over 90% observed a single time. The sequenced sample was CD8+ T cells sorted from blood. The receptor's source is a human donor in good health.

CDR3 bases: TGTGCCACCAGCACCGAGGGGGCTCTTCAGCCCCAGCATTTT. Encoded protein: CATSTEGALQPQHF. J is TRBJ1-5 and V is TRBV15, with 7 nucleotides matching TRBD1. The CDR3 is 14 residues long. Trimming cost V 4 bases and J 6 bases; bases outside gene matches: 6. The germline V gene has CDR1 LNHNV and CDR2 YYDKDF (reference sequence).